This T cell receptor beta chain was profiled in a study of blood T cells in healthy people across ages. Study findings and constraints: Estimates of total diversity, which came from one million sequenced T cells, were considered to be underestimates. Fewer expanded clones and more diversity marked long-lived versus aged donors.

The amount of total RNA extracted per sample was at least 6 micrograms. On this clonotype itself: What it binds is not known.

Alongside a J-beta primer mix, a sample-barcoded 5' primer served in a second PCR lasting 7 to 11 cycles. One entry per CDR3 protein results from TCRdb running MiXCR on the 5' RACE reads. The sample contains about a million distinct CDR3 sequences, about 48% of which appear only once. Deletions cut 1 base from V and 3 bases from J, with 3 bases between. The germline V gene has CDR1 MNHNS and CDR2 SASEGT. The CDR3 consists of 12 residues. V and J are TRBV6-1 and TRBJ1-2; D uncertain. Sequences were obtained from blood. The receptor was isolated from a man aged 30-40 years in good health. The CDR3 DNA reads as TGTGCCAGCAGTGAAGTTTACTATGGCTACACCTTC. This codes for CASSEVYYGYTF.